Shown below are 27 T cell receptor beta chains from a single sample sequenced in a study of control samples from healthy donors and cancer patients. The repertoire was sequenced with immunoSEQ multiplex PCR; TCRdb's copy has only in-frame clones and lacks some. The sample has tens of thousands of clones; approximately 88% are singletons. Sequenced input: PBMCs. The receptors come from a man in his 70s with lung cancer.

The rearrangement links TRBV18 to TRBJ2-3, with 7 bases aligning to TRBD1. V was pared by 4 bases and J by 5 bases, with 12 bases of the junction left unmatched. The CDR3 loop spans 16 amino acids. The germline V gene has CDR1 KGHSH and CDR2 LQKENI. CDR3 DNA sequence: TGTGCCAGCTCACAGACTGGTGACAGGGCCGGAGATACGCAGTATTTT. It translates to CASSQTGDRAGDTQYF.

The chain links TRBV5-8 to TRBJ2-5; maybe TRBD1 (5 bases). V was cut by 0 bases and J by 5 bases, with 14 bases left in between. CDR1 and CDR2 (germline): SGHTS, YDEGEE. This CDR3 region has 15 residues. Here the CDR3 reads CASSLGQKRRETQYF. The CDR3, as DNA: TGTGCCAGCAGCTTGGGACAGAAGCGTCGGGAGACCCAGTACTTC.

In its sample, this clone was seen many times. This chain joins TRBV7-2 and TRBJ2-7; D is possibly TRBD1 (6 bases). This CDR3 is built from 13 residues. In germline, CDR1 is SGHTA, CDR2 FQGNSA. Trimming removed 5 bases at V and 2 bases at J, with 10 bases between. CDR3 sequence (DNA): TGTGCCAGCAGCCGCAGGGGAGCCTACGAGCAGTACTTC. It yields the protein CASSRRGAYEQYF.

The chain has TRBV5-8 and TRBJ1-4; 7 nucleotides line up with TRBD1. Germline V gene data show CDR1 as SGHTS and CDR2 as YDEGEE. Trimming cost V 0 bases and J 7 bases; bases outside gene matches: 3. The CDR3 extends over 14 amino acids. The CDR3 region has the DNA TGTGCCAGCAGCTTGGGGACAGGACCTGAAAAACTGTTTTTT. Translating gives CASSLGTGPEKLFF.

This chain uses TRBV24-1 with TRBJ1-5, with 8 bases aligning to TRBD1. This CDR3 region has 17 residues. The trim removed 6 bases at V and 2 bases at J, leaving 11 bases unmatched. Per germline, CDR1 KGHDR and CDR2 SFDVKD. The CDR3 DNA reads TGTGCCACCAGTCGTTCCCCCGGACAGGGAGGCAATCAGCCCCAGCATTTT. It is translated as CATSRSPGQGGNQPQHF.

This clone was seen a few times. V and J are TRBV27 and TRBJ2-7; no firm D call. Trimming removed 5 bases from V and 4 bases from J, with 18 bases in between. Germline loops: CDR1 MNHEY, CDR2 SMNVEV (reference sequence). There are 15 residues in the CDR3. The CDR3: CASSPNPLSTYEQYF. CDR3 DNA sequence: TGTGCCAGCAGTCCAAATCCCCTCTCAACGTACGAGCAGTACTTC.

The chain is built from TRBV13 and TRBJ1-5, with D hard to call. Germline values: CDR1 PRHDT, CDR2 FYEKMQ (reference sequence). Trimming left V 5 bases short and J 2 bases short, with 10 bases between. CDR3 length equals 14 residues. In DNA form, the CDR3 reads TGTGCCAGCAGCGATTCAAGGGGCAATCAGCCCCAGCATTTT. As protein: CASSDSRGNQPQHF. Variable domain in full (rest from reference TRBV13 and TRBJ1-5): AAGVIQSPRHLIKEKRETATLKCYPIPRHDTVYWYQQGPGQDPQFLISFYEKMQSDKGSIPDRFSAQQFSDYHSELNMSSLELGDSALYFCASSDSRGNQPQHFGDGTRLSIL.

This clone was seen more than once but under ten times. The chain uses TRBV30 and TRBJ2-1; 7 bases line up with TRBD1. CDR1 and CDR2 from the germline V gene are GTSNPN and SVGIG (reference sequence). This CDR3 region has 15 residues. The trim removed 1 base at V and 3 bases at J, leaving 6 bases unmatched. CDR3: CAWSGHRGVYNEQFF. The CDR3 DNA reads as TGTGCCTGGAGTGGGCACAGGGGTGTCTACAATGAGCAGTTCTTC. The full variable domain, rest sourced from reference TRBV30 and TRBJ2-1, is SQTIHQWPATLVQPVGSPLSLECTVEGTSNPNLYWYRQAAGRGLQLLFYSVGIGQISSEVPQNLSASRPQDRQFILSSKKLLLSDSGFYLCAWSGHRGVYNEQFFGPGTRLTVL.

V and J are TRBV10-2 and TRBJ2-2; D is ambiguous. V was cut by 3 bases and J by 7 bases, with 9 bases left in between. Looked up from germline, CDR1 is WSHSY and CDR2 is SAAADI. The CDR3 has 13 amino acids. The DNA of the CDR3 is TGCGCCAGCAGTGAAGACGGTAACGGGGAGCTGTTTTTT. Its translation is CASSEDGNGELFF.

The chain couples TRBV30 to TRBJ2-7; 9 bases agree with TRBD2. There are 14 residues in the CDR3. Germline loops: CDR1 GTSNPN, CDR2 SVGIG (reference sequence). Germline trimming cut 4 bases from V and 4 bases from J; bases unmatched to any gene: 8. The CDR3 here is CAWKFAGGLYEQYF. In DNA, the CDR3 is TGTGCCTGGAAGTTCGCGGGGGGGCTGTACGAGCAGTACTTC.

The rearrangement joins TRBV3-1 (or the pseudogene TRBV3-2) to TRBJ1-1; no clear D gene. The CDR3 contains 12 residues. V lost 4 bases and J lost 8, with 11 bases in between. Per the germline V gene, CDR1 is LGHDT and CDR2 is YNNKEL (reference sequence). The CDR3 DNA is TGTGCCAGCAGCCCCTCGGCCTCCGAAGCTTTCTTT. Translating gives CASSPSASEAFF.

This clone was seen only a few times. The V gene is TRBV24-1, the J gene TRBJ1-5; D may be TRBD1 (5 bases). CDR1 is KGHDR, CDR2 SFDVKD, per germline. The CDR3 covers 16 residues. Trimming left V 4 bases short and J 4 bases short, with 16 bases between. CDR3 residues: CATSDPIAGGNQPQHF. CDR3 nucleotide sequence: TGTGCCACCAGTGACCCCATAGCTGGGGGTAATCAGCCCCAGCATTTT.

This chain connects TRBV19 to TRBJ1-1; D not resolved. The CDR3 loop spans 15 amino acids. V lost 6 bases to trimming and J lost 1 base, with 15 bases between them. The V gene's germline CDR1 is LNHDA and CDR2 SQIVND (reference sequence). The CDR3 region is CASSPPSHENTEAFF. In nucleotides, the CDR3 is TGTGCCAGTAGCCCGCCCTCCCACGAGAACACTGAAGCTTTCTTT.

The rearrangement links TRBV28 to TRBJ2-7, with D perhaps TRBD2 (5 bases). CDR1 and CDR2 from the germline V gene are MDHEN and SYDVKM. Trimming took off 7 bases at V and 4 bases at J, with 8 bases between the two ends. The CDR3 contains 11 residues. This chain's CDR3 is CASISGYEQYF. CDR3 nucleotides: TGTGCCAGCATTTCGGGATACGAGCAGTACTTC.

The chain couples TRBV6-5 to TRBJ2-2; TRBD2 is a possible D gene (6 bases). V was cut by 7 bases and J by 6 bases, with 12 bases left in between. The CDR3 length is 13 residues. The germline V gene has CDR1 MNHEY and CDR2 SVGAGI. CDR3 region: CASTLGGPGELFF. The CDR3, as DNA: TGTGCCAGCACCCTTGGAGGGCCCGGGGAGCTGTTTTTT.

The V and J genes are TRBV7-9 and TRBJ2-1, with 8 bases lining up with TRBD1. V shed 8 bases and J 4 bases; nucleotides not matched to a gene: 1. Germline assignment: CDR1 SEHNR and CDR2 FQNEAQ (reference sequence). The CDR3 runs to 12 residues. CDR3 sequence (DNA): TGTGCCAGCCGGACAGGGTACAATGAGCAGTTCTTC. This encodes CASRTGYNEQFF.

In DNA, the CDR3 is TGTGCCAGCAGCTCCGCCCCCGGCTACACCTTC. This sequence encodes CASSSAPGYTF. This chain links TRBV7-9 with TRBJ1-2; D ambiguous. This CDR3 comprises 11 residues. V was pared by 4 bases and J by 8 bases, with 8 bases between. CDR1 SEHNR and CDR2 FQNEAQ come from the germline V gene (reference sequence).

The V gene is TRBV7-9, the J gene TRBJ1-2, with a tentative D call TRBD1 (5 bases). The CDR3 totals 15 residues. V lost 0 bases and J 2 bases, leaving 10 bases between the germline ends. The germline CDR1 and CDR2 sequences are SEHNR and FQNEAQ (reference sequence). In DNA form, the CDR3 reads TGTGCCAGCAGCTTAGCTGGGGCAGGGAACTATGGCTACACCTTC. Its translation is CASSLAGAGNYGYTF.

J is TRBJ2-3 and V is TRBV7-8, with D possibly being TRBD1 (5 bases). Germline CDR1 reads SGHVS; CDR2 reads FQNEAQ. This CDR3 has 15 residues. Trimming stripped 4 bases from V and 0 bases from J, with 11 bases between. CDR3 nucleotide sequence: TGTGCCAGCAGCTCTTGGACATCTAGCACAGATACGCAGTATTTT. Its translation is CASSSWTSSTDTQYF. Together with reference TRBV7-8 and TRBJ2-3, the CDR3 gives the full variable domain: GAGVSQSPRYKVAKRGQDVALRCDPISGHVSLFWYQQALGQGPEFLTYFQNEAQLDKSGLPSDRFFAERPEGSVSTLKIQRTQQEDSAVYLCASSSWTSSTDTQYFGPGTRLTVL.

The gene calls are TRBV18 and TRBJ1-2; no definite D call. Germline CDR1 reads KGHSH; CDR2 reads LQKENI. There are 13 residues in the CDR3. Trimming removed 2 bases from V and 6 bases from J, with 10 bases in between. Here the CDR3 reads CASSPKFGDGYTF. CDR3 nucleotide sequence: TGTGCCAGCTCACCAAAGTTCGGCGATGGCTACACCTTC.

The chain is built from TRBV27 and TRBJ2-7; the D gene is possibly TRBD1 (5 bases). The CDR3 runs to 16 residues. CDR1 and CDR2 from the germline V gene are MNHEY and SMNVEV (reference sequence). V lost 0 bases, J lost 5 bases, and 17 bases lay in between. The CDR3 protein is CASSLSIALDSNEQYF. CDR3 DNA sequence: TGTGCCAGCAGTTTATCGATCGCCCTCGACAGCAACGAGCAGTACTTC.

The chain joins TRBV18 to TRBJ2-7, with D unclear. Germline CDR1 reads KGHSH; CDR2 reads LQKENI. This CDR3 contains 14 residues. V was shortened by 5 bases and J by 0 bases, with 11 bases between the two germline ends. The CDR3 loop reads CASSISPDSYEQYF. CDR3 bases: TGTGCCAGCTCAATTAGCCCTGACTCCTACGAGCAGTACTTC.

This chain uses TRBV19 with TRBJ2-2; D gene uncertain. The length of the CDR3 is 14 residues. Germline values: CDR1 LNHDA, CDR2 SQIVND (reference sequence). V lost 3 bases, J lost 4 bases, and 9 bases lay in between. Written as DNA, the CDR3 is TGTGCCAGTAGTATTTTATCCTTCACCGGGGAGCTGTTTTTT. Translated: CASSILSFTGELFF.

The J gene is TRBJ1-1, the V gene TRBV28; tentatively, D is TRBD1 (6 bases). The CDR3 consists of 14 residues. Germline CDR1 and CDR2: MDHEN and SYDVKM. V lost 7 bases, J lost 5 bases, and 17 bases lay in between. The CDR3 protein is CASKRAGVATEAFF. CDR3 DNA: TGTGCCAGCAAGAGGGCAGGGGTGGCAACTGAAGCTTTCTTT.

CDR3 sequence (DNA): TGCGCCAGCAGCTTGGAGGGGTCCTACAATGAGCAGTTCTTC. This encodes CASSLEGSYNEQFF. The chain uses TRBV5-1 and TRBJ2-1; TRBD1 is a possible D gene (5 bases). V dropped 0 bases and J dropped 1 base, with 5 bases sitting between them. This CDR3 comprises 14 residues. CDR1 and CDR2 from the germline V gene are SGHRS and YFSETQ.

The chain joins TRBV27 to TRBJ1-2, with TRBD1 identical over 7 bases. CDR3 length: 16 amino acids. From germline, CDR1 is MNHEY and CDR2 SMNVEV (reference sequence). The V and J ends lost 2 bases and 8 bases, in that order; junction bases with no gene match: 14. The CDR3 sequence is CASSLNAWDSPFGYTF. The DNA of the CDR3 is TGTGCCAGCAGTTTAAACGCTTGGGACAGCCCCTTCGGCTACACCTTC.

CDR3 DNA: TGCGCCAGCACCATAAGGACAGGGGGCGGTCAGCCCCAGCATTTT. This encodes CASTIRTGGGQPQHF. The V call is TRBV10-1, the J call TRBJ1-5; the match to TRBD1 covers 11 bases. V dropped 7 bases and J dropped 6; count of bases not matched to a gene: 8. CDR1 and CDR2 (germline): WNHNN, SYGVQD (reference sequence). CDR3 length equals 15 residues.